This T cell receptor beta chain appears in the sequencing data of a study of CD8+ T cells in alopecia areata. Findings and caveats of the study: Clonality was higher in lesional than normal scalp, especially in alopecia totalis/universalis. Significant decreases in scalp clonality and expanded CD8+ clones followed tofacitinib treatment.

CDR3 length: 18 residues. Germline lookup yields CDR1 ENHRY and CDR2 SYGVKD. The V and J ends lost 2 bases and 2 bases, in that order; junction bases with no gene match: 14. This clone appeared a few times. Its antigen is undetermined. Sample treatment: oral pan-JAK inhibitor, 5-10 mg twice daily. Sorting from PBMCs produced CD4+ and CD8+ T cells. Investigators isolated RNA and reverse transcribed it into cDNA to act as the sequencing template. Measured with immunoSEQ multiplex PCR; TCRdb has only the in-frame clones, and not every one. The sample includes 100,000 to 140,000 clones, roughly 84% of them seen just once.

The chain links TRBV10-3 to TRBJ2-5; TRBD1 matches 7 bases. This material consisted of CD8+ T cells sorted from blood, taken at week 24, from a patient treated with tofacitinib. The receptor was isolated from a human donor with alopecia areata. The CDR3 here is CAISESATGAYLQETQYF. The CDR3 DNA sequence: TGTGCCATCAGTGAGAGTGCCACAGGGGCCTACCTACAAGAGACCCAGTACTTC.